This T cell receptor (beta chain) is from a study of early T cells in non-severe SARS-CoV-2 infection. Attached unique molecular identifiers marked individual cDNA molecules. TCRdb processed the 5' RACE reads anew with MiXCR; each CDR3 protein has one entry. The sample has fewer than 35,000 distinct CDR3 sequences; roughly 4.4% are singletons. This clonotype was counted at least ten times. The CDR3 extends over 16 amino acids. The germline V gene encodes CDR1 LNHDA and CDR2 SQIVND (reference sequence). With V trimmed by 6 bases and J by 2 bases, 9 bases remained unmatched. The source is an adult who was a healthcare worker with PCR-confirmed SARS-CoV-2 infection or an uninfected control (not recorded which). The chain employs TRBV19 and TRBJ1-4, with 7 bases aligning to TRBD1. What was sequenced was whole blood. The CDR3 protein is CASRTGSIRTNEKLFF. The CDR3 DNA reads TGTGCCAGTAGGACAGGGTCGATCAGGACTAATGAAAAACTGTTTTTT.